This T cell receptor (beta chain) came from a study of blood T cell repertoires in COVID-19. The overall study: There were acute and convalescent COVID-19 samples, and they came from the United States, Italy and Spain.

This clone has just a few counts. TCRdb keeps only in-frame clones here, not all; method: immunoSEQ multiplex PCR. In the table there are approximately 51,000 clones, around 86% of which are singletons. Germline assignment: CDR1 KGHSH and CDR2 LQKENI. Between the trimmed V and J ends, which lost 0 bases and 7 bases, there was a span of 13 bases. The length of the CDR3 is 15 residues. The rearrangement uses TRBV18 and TRBJ1-5, with D tentatively TRBD1 (6 bases). The sequencing input was peripheral blood. This clonotype was sampled from a man aged 50 to 59 with active COVID-19. Here the CDR3 reads CASSPPGAGRQPQHF. CDR3 DNA: TGTGCCAGCTCACCACCGGGGGCAGGGCGGCAGCCCCAGCATTTT.